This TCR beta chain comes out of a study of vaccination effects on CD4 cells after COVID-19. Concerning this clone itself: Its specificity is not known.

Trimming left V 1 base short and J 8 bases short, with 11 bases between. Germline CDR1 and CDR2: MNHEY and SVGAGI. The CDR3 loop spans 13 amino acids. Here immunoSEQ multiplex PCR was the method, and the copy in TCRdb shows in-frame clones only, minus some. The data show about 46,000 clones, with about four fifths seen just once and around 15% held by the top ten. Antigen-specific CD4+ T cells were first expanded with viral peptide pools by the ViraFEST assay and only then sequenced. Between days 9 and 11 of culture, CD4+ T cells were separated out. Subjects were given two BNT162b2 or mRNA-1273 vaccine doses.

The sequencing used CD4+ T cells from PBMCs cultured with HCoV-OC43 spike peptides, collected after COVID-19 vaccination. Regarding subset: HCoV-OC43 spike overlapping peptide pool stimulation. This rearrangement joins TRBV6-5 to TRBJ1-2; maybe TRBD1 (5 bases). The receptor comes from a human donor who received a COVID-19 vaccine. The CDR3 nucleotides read TGTGCCAGCAGTTACTTCGGGACGCAGGGCTACACCTTC. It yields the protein CASSYFGTQGYTF.